Presented here are 10 T cell receptor beta chains from one specimen sequenced in a study of early T cells in non-severe SARS-CoV-2 infection. TCRdb re-called the 5' RACE reads with MiXCR, one entry per CDR3 protein. Among some 40,000 distinct CDR3 sequences, 7.9% were seen once, and the ten largest hold 9.5% to 15%. The sample consisted of whole blood, taken at baseline. These receptors all come from an adult who was a healthcare worker with PCR-confirmed SARS-CoV-2 infection or an uninfected control (not recorded which).

This clonotype was seen at least ten times. The chain recombines TRBV24-1 with TRBJ2-3; 13 bases are shared with TRBD2. The CDR3 runs to 17 residues. V dropped 2 bases and J dropped 6; count of bases not matched to a gene: 7. From germline, CDR1 is KGHDR and CDR2 SFDVKD. This chain's CDR3 is CATSDSLAGGLKDTQYF. The CDR3 DNA reads as TGTGCCACCAGTGATTCACTAGCGGGGGGGCTGAAGGATACGCAGTATTTT.

The chain combines TRBV11-2 with TRBJ1-6; D is uncertain. CDR3 size: 16 residues. Trimming removed 1 base at V and 10 bases at J, with 17 bases between. The V gene's germline CDR1 is SGHAT and CDR2 FQNNGV. The CDR3: CASSLAPGVWVSPLHF. CDR3 coding DNA: TGTGCCAGCAGCTTAGCCCCGGGAGTCTGGGTCTCACCCCTCCACTTT.

This clonotype has just a few counts. This chain connects TRBV7-2 to TRBJ2-5; D not certain. Per the germline V gene, CDR1 is SGHTA and CDR2 is FQGNSA. The CDR3 covers 16 residues. The V gene lost 4 bases and the J gene lost 0 bases, with 15 bases spanning the gap. The CDR3 loop reads CASSSRSRWNQETQYF. The DNA for the CDR3 is TGTGCCAGCAGCTCTAGGTCAAGGTGGAACCAAGAGACCCAGTACTTC.

J is TRBJ2-4 and V is TRBV6-2 or TRBV6-3; D might be TRBD1 (6 bases). This CDR3 region has 15 residues. The ends were cut back, 6 bases at V and 1 base at J, with 13 bases in the middle. Germline CDR1 reads MNHEY; CDR2 reads SVGEGT. CDR3 in DNA: TGTGCCAGCAGCCTACAGGGTTCGGCCAAAAACATTCAGTACTTC. Protein: CASSLQGSAKNIQYF.

The rearrangement links TRBV4-1 to TRBJ2-1, with D unresolved. The V end was cut by 5 bases, the J end by 9 bases, with 14 bases between. The germline V gene has CDR1 MGHRA and CDR2 YSYEKL. This CDR3 spans 13 amino acids. CDR3 loop: CASSSRSWGEQFF. The CDR3 DNA reads TGCGCCAGCAGCTCAAGATCTTGGGGTGAGCAGTTCTTC.

This clonotype has just a few counts. The rearrangement links TRBV9 to TRBJ2-5; D remains ambiguous. Per the germline V gene, CDR1 is SGDLS and CDR2 is YYNGEE. V was pared by 0 bases and J by 0 bases, with 0 bases between. The CDR3 covers 12 residues. As DNA, the CDR3 is TGTGCCAGCAGCGTAGACCAAGAGACCCAGTACTTC. Protein product: CASSVDQETQYF.

This clonotype was counted between two and nine times. This rearrangement joins TRBV27 to TRBJ2-1; the D gene is possibly TRBD2 (7 bases). This CDR3 has 15 residues. Trimming took 5 bases from V and 12 from J, leaving 23 bases between them. Germline V gene lookup returns CDR1 MNHEY and CDR2 SMNVEV (reference sequence). The CDR3 spells CASSTRAGASGRQFF. CDR3 coding DNA: TGTGCCAGCAGTACCCGGGCGGGGGCATCGGGGAGGCAGTTCTTC.

The CDR3 sequence: CSVEEGGLNTGELFF. Here the CDR3 DNA reads TGCAGCGTTGAAGAGGGGGGGCTGAACACCGGGGAGCTGTTTTTT. The chain recombines TRBV29-1 with TRBJ2-2; D may be TRBD2 (7 bases). Between the trimmed V and J ends, which lost 0 bases and 1 base, there was a span of 9 bases. This CDR3 contains 15 residues. Per the germline V gene, CDR1 is SQVTM and CDR2 is ANQGSEA.

In its sample, this clonotype was seen many times. The junction shows a germline mismatch at one end, possibly a read error. This rearrangement joins TRBV12-3 or TRBV12-4 to TRBJ2-1, with TRBD2 as a possible D gene (5 bases). The CDR3 is made up of 12 amino acids. This CDR3 is CASTPGWGVPYF. CDR3 in DNA: TGTGCCAGCACCCCGGGGTGGGGTGTGCCTTACTTC.

This clonotype was seen only a few times. V usage is TRBV10-2 and J usage is TRBJ2-3; D is unclear. V lost 0 bases and J lost 0, with 7 bases in between. Germline CDR1 WSHSY, CDR2 SAAADI. The CDR3 is 15 amino acids. CDR3 in amino acids: CASSESPVSTDTQYF. CDR3 DNA: TGCGCCAGCAGTGAGTCGCCGGTGAGCACAGATACGCAGTATTTT.